Listed below are T cell receptor beta chains from one sample, sequenced in a study of response to subunit inactivated influenza vaccine. In TCRdb, the RT-PCR reads were re-called with MiXCR into one record per CDR3 protein. The sample carries 630,000 or so distinct CDR3 sequences, 15% to 19% recorded once. The sequences come from PBMCs from blood, collected 11 to 12 days after vaccination. The receptors come from a man aged 50 or older who received an inactivated influenza vaccine. Each CDR3 is given with its conserved first and last residue. A D gene is named only where the DNA matches it firmly. Size tells how often a clone was seen (once, few, many) or the class of an expanded clone, and some rows leave it out.

clone size	J gene	D gene	CDR3 length	V gene	CDR3 DNA	CDR3 protein
.	TRBJ2-1	.	14	TRBV12-3/TRBV12-4	TGTGCCAGCGCGGGACAAGACCTATACAATGAGCAGTTCTTC	CASAGQDLYNEQFF
many	TRBJ2-5	.	16	TRBV14	TGTGCCAGCAGCCGCGGGGGCAAACCTCACCAAGAGACCCAGTACTTC	CASSRGGKPHQETQYF
.	TRBJ2-2	TRBD2	15	TRBV29-1	TGCAGCGTCCTGAGGAGCGGGGGGACCCCCGGGGAGCTGTTTTTT	CSVLRSGGTPGELFF
.	TRBJ2-5	TRBD2	15	TRBV9	TGTGCCAGCAGCGTAGCCCCTGGGGGGGAAGAGACCCAGTACTTC	CASSVAPGGEETQYF
few	TRBJ1-1	.	15	TRBV10-3	TGTGCCATCAGTCGGGTGGACGGATCGAACACTGAAGCTTTCTTT	CAISRVDGSNTEAFF
many	TRBJ2-1	TRBD1	16	TRBV19	TGTGCCAGTAGTAACGACCGGGACAGGGGGCTTGGAGAGCAGTTCTTC	CASSNDRDRGLGEQFF
few	TRBJ2-5	.	15	TRBV24-1	TGTGCCACCAGTGACTCCGGACGTATGCAAGAGACCCAGTACTTC	CATSDSGRMQETQYF
few	TRBJ1-2	.	14	TRBV27	TGTGCCAGCAGTTTAAAGGGGCTAGGCTATGGCTACACCTTC	CASSLKGLGYGYTF
few	TRBJ2-3	.	15	TRBV27	TGTGCCAGCAGTCCGAGGGTCTTGAGCACAGATACGCAGTATTTT	CASSPRVLSTDTQYF
.	TRBJ2-1	.	12	TRBV20-1	TGCAGTGCTAGCAGGGAGAACAATGAGCAGTTCTTC	CSASRENNEQFF
few	TRBJ2-7	TRBD2	15	TRBV24-1	TGTGCCGGCTTAGCGGGAGAGGGCCTCTCCTACGAGCAGTACTTC	CAGLAGEGLSYEQYF